This TCR beta chain was recorded in a study of human T cells and chemical hapten exposure (dated by TCRdb to the early 2020s). About the full investigation: The libraries were sequenced as a pool, and the TCR yield per sample differed mostly because of small variations in library volumes within the pool. This study followed changes in the peripheral blood TCR repertoire in vivo during primary and secondary sensitization of alopecia patients to the hapten diphenylcyclopropenone (DPC). For every blood RNA sample, sequencing covered both the TCR alpha and TCR beta chains.

Total RNA was extracted from unfractionated whole blood collected in Tempus Blood RNA tubes. About 5 healthy volunteers served as TCR sequencing controls and were bled at day 0, 2 weeks and 6 weeks. Points the paper makes about the study in general: Repeated subsampling changed both the strength of the expansion versus patch-test correlation and the threshold at which the correlation became significant. No change with DPC sensitization was found in the number of TCRs above 1 in 1000 frequency, and no evidence of global repertoire structure alterations was found.

This clonotype was found a few times. Its antigen is not yet known. Per-base quality was not reported, and no clone a single base away is much larger than it. Library preparation was by 5' RACE. TCRdb names Illumina MiSeq as the instrument used. Library preparation attached unique molecular identifiers to individual cDNA molecules for quantitative, reproducible TCR counting. Turning to the authors' computational methods: The median number of TCRs per sample was around 100,000, ranging from 23,224 to 690,600. V, J and CDR3 annotation of the TCR reads was carried out using the Decombinator software suite. To make PS versus PT1 abundance plots, every sample was subsampled to the same number of TCRs (28,000). Expanded TCRs were defined as absent before sensitization and observed at least eight times at the 2-week time point. TCRdb itself trimmed the public reads at Q25 with fastp, ran MiXCR and retained productive beta chains. Entries that share a CDR3 protein sequence are merged under the most common genes and DNA. The authors' filters were not applied to this entry. A total of 120,000 to 150,000 distinct CDR3 sequences appear in this sample, roughly 4% of them only once. The ten largest clones represent under 1.5% of the sample.

The germline V gene sets CDR1 to ENHRY and CDR2 to SYGVKD. From cysteine to phenylalanine, the CDR3 is 14 amino acids long. CDR3 DNA only is kept here, 42 bases in frame from base 1. At the junction V is shortened by 6 bases and J by 5 bases, with 16 bases in between. The TCR comes from a female donor in good health. The chain joins TRBV10-3 to TRBJ1-2; TRBD1 is possibly the D segment (6 matching bases). Here the CDR3 is given as CAIRPADRSYGYTF. Here is the DNA: TGTGCCATCAGACCTGCAGACAGGAGTTATGGCTACACCTTC.